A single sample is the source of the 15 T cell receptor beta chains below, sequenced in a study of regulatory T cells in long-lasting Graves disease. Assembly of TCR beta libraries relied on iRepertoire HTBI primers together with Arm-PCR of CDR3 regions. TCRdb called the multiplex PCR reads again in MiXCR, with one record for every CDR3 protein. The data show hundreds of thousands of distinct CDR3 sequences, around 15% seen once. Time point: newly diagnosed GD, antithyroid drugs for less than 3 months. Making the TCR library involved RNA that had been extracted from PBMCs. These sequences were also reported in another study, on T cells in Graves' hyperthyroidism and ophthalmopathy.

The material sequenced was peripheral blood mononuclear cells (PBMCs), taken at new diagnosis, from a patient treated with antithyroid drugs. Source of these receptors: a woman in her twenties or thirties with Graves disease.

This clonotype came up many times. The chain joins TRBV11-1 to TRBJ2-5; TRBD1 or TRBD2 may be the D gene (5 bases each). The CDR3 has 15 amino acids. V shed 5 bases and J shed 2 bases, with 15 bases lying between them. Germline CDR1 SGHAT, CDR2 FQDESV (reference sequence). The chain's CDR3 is CASSPLGEGQETQYF. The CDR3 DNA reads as TGTGCCAGCAGCCCCCTTGGAGAGGGGCAAGAGACCCAGTACTTC.

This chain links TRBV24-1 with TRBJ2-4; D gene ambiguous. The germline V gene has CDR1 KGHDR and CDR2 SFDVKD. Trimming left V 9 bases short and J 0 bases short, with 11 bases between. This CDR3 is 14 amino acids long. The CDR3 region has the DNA TGTGCCACCTCTGCTAACCAAGCCAAAAACATTCAGTACTTC. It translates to CATSANQAKNIQYF.

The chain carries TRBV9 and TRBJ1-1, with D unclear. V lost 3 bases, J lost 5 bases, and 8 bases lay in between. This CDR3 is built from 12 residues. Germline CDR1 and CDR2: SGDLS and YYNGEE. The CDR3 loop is CASSGGRTEAFF. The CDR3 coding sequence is TGTGCCAGCAGCGGAGGGAGGACTGAAGCTTTCTTT.

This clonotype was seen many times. The chain's CDR3 is CASSGPLDRGSYNEQFF. The CDR3 DNA is TGTGCCAGCAGTGGCCCCCTCGACAGGGGATCGTACAATGAGCAGTTCTTC. The chain joins TRBV2 to TRBJ2-1, with 8 bases fitting TRBD1. V was clipped by 4 bases and J by 4 bases; unmatched bases: 12. Germline-derived CDR1 and CDR2 are SNHLY and FYNNEI. There are 17 residues in the CDR3.

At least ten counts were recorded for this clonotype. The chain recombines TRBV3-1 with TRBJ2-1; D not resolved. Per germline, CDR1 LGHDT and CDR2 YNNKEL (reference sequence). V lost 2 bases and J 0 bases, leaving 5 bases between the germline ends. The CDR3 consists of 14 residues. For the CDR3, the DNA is TGTGCCAGCAGCCAACTCAGCTCCTACAATGAGCAGTTCTTC. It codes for CASSQLSSYNEQFF.

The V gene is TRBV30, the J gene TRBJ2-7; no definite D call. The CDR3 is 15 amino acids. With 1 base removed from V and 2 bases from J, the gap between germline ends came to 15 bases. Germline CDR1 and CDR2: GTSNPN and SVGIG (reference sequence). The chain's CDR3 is CAWSGLPWGTYEQYF. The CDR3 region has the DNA TGTGCCTGGAGTGGGCTTCCATGGGGAACCTACGAGCAGTACTTC.

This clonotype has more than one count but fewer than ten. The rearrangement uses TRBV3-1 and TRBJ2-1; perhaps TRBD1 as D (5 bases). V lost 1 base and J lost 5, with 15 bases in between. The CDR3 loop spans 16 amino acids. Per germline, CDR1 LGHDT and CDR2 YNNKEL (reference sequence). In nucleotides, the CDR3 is TGTGCCAGCAGCCAAGCATGGGGCAGTCCGGACAATGAGCAGTTCTTC. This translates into CASSQAWGSPDNEQFF.

CDR3 in amino acids: CARSPGPNQPQHF. As DNA, the CDR3 is TGTGCCAGGTCACCGGGACCTAATCAGCCCCAGCATTTT. The V gene is TRBV10-3, the J gene TRBJ1-5, with D tentatively TRBD1 (5 bases). With 10 bases removed from V and 4 bases from J, the gap between germline ends came to 14 bases. Germline lookup yields CDR1 ENHRY and CDR2 SYGVKD. The CDR3 contains 13 residues.

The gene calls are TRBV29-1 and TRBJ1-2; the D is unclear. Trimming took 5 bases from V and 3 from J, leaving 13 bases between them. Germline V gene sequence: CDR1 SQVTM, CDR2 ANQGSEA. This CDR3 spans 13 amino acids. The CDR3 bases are TGCAGCGTTTCAAGCCCGACACACTATGGCTACACCTTC. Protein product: CSVSSPTHYGYTF. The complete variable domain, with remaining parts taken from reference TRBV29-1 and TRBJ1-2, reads SAVISQKPSRDICQRGTSLTIQCQVDSQVTMMFWYRQQPGQSLTLIATANQGSEATYESGFVIDKFPISRPNLTFSTLTVSNMSPEDSSIYLCSVSSPTHYGYTFGSGTRLTVV.

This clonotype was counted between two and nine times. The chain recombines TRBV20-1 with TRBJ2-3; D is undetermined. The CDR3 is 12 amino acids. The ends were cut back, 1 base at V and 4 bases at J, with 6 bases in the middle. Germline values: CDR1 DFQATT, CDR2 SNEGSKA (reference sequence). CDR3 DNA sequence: TGCAGTGCTAGAGTTAGGGCAGATACGCAGTATTTT. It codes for CSARVRADTQYF.

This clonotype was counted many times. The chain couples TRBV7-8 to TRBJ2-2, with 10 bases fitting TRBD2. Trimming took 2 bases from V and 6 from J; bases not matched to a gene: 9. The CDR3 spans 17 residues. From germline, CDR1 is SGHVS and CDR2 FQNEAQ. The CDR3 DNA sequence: TGTGCCAGCAGCTTACCGCCGGGACTAGCGATGGCCGGGGAGCTGTTTTTT. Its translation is CASSLPPGLAMAGELFF.

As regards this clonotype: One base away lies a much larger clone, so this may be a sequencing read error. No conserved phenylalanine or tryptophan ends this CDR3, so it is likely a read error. The CDR3 spells CASSLSGGLAPYNEQFL. For the CDR3, the DNA is TGTGCCAGCAGTTTATCAGGTGGACTAGCCCCCTACAATGAGCAGTTCCTC. This chain joins TRBV28 and TRBJ2-1; TRBD2 matches at 8 bases. This CDR3 is 17 amino acids long. The germline CDR1 and CDR2 sequences are MDHEN and SYDVKM. Trimming at V came to 1 base and at J to 2 bases, leaving 7 bases not matched to a gene.

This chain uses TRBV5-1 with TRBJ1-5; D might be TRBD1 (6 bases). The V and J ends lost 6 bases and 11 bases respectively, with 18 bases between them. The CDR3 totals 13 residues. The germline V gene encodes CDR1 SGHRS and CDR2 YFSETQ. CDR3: CASTPRGGISQHF. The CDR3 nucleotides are TGCGCCAGCACCCCCCGAGGGGGTATATCCCAGCATTTT.

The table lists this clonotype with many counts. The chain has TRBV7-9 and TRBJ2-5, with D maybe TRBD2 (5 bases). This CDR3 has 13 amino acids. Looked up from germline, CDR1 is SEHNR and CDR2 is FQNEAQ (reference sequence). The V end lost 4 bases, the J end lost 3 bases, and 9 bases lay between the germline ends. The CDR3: CASSSGFEETQYF. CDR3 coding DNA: TGTGCCAGCAGCTCGGGGTTCGAAGAGACCCAGTACTTC.

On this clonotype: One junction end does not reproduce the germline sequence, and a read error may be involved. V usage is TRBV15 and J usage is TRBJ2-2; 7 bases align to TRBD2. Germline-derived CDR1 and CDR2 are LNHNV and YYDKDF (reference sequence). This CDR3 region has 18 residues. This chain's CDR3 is CATSKPGGGVLVTGGLFF. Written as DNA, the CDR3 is TGTGCCACCAGCAAGCCTGGGGGGGGGGTTCTCGTAACCGGGGGGCTGTTTTTT.